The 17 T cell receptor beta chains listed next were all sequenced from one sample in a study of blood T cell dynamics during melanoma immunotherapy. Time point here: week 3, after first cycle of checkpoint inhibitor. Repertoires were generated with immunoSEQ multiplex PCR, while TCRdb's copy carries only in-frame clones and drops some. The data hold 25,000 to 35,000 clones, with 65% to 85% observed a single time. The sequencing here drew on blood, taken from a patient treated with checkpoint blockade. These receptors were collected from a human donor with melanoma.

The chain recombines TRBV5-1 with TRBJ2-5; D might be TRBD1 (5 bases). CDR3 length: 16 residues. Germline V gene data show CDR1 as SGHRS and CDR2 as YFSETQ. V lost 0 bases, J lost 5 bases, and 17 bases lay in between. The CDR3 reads CASSLALTVNQETQYF. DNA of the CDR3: TGCGCCAGCAGCTTGGCCTTGACAGTAAATCAGGAGACCCAGTACTTC. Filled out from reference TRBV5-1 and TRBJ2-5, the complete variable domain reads KAGVTQTPRYLIKTRGQQVTLSCSPISGHRSVSWYQQTPGQGLQFLFEYFSETQRNKGNFPGRFSGRQFSNSRSEMNVSTLELGDSALYLCASSLALTVNQETQYFGPGTRLLVL.

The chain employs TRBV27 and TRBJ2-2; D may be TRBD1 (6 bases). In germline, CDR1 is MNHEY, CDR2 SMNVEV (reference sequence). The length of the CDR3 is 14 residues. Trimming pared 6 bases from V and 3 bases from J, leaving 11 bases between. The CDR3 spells CASRRQEYTGELFF. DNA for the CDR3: TGTGCCAGCAGAAGACAGGAATACACCGGGGAGCTGTTTTTT.

The chain's CDR3 is CASSQLAGGEQYF. The CDR3 region has the DNA TGTGCCAGCAGTCAGTTAGCGGGAGGGGAGCAGTACTTC. The chain recombines TRBV6-1 with TRBJ2-7, with 11 bases that match TRBD2. V lost 5 bases, J lost 7 bases, and 4 bases stayed unmatched. This CDR3 has 13 residues. Germline CDR1 reads MNHNS; CDR2 reads SASEGT.

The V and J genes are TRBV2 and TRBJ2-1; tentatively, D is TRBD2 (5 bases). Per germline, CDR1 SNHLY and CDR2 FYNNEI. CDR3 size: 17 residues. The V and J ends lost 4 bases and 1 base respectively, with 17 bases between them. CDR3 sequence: CASSGSAGWESYNEQFF. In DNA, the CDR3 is TGTGCCAGCAGTGGATCCGCGGGCTGGGAATCCTACAATGAGCAGTTCTTC.

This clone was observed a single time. The CDR3 DNA follows: TGCGCCAGCAGCTTGCAGCCGGGCCCTAGCACAGATACGCAGTATTTT. Translated: CASSLQPGPSTDTQYF. The chain is built from TRBV5-1 and TRBJ2-3; no reliable D call. This CDR3 has 16 amino acids. V lost 1 base to trimming and J lost 0 bases, with 12 bases between them. Germline CDR1 and CDR2: SGHRS and YFSETQ. Drawing the rest from reference TRBV5-1 and TRBJ2-3, the complete variable domain is KAGVTQTPRYLIKTRGQQVTLSCSPISGHRSVSWYQQTPGQGLQFLFEYFSETQRNKGNFPGRFSGRQFSNSRSEMNVSTLELGDSALYLCASSLQPGPSTDTQYFGPGTRLTVL.

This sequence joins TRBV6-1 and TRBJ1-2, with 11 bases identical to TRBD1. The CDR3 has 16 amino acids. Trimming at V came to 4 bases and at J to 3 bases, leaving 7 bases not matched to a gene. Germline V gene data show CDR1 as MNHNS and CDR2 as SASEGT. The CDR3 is CASSASGTGGDYGYTF. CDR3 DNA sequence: TGTGCCAGCAGTGCGTCCGGGACAGGGGGTGACTATGGCTACACCTTC.

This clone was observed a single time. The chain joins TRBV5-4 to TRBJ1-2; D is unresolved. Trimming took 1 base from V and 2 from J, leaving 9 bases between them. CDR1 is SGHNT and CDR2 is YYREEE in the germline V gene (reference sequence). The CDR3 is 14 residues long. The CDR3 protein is CASSLMTQNYGYTF. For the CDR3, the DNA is TGTGCCAGCAGCTTGATGACTCAGAACTATGGCTACACCTTC.

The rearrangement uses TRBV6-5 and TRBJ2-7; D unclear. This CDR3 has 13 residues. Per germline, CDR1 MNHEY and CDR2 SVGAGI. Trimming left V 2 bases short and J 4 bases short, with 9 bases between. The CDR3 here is CASSYRVRYEQYF. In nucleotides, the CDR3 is TGTGCCAGCAGTTACAGGGTACGGTACGAGCAGTACTTC.

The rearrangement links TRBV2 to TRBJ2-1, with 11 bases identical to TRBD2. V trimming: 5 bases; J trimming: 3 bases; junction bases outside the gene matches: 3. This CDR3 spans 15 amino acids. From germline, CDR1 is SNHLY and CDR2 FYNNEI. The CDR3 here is CASSLAGGVYNEQFF. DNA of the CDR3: TGTGCCAGCAGTCTAGCGGGAGGCGTCTACAATGAGCAGTTCTTC.

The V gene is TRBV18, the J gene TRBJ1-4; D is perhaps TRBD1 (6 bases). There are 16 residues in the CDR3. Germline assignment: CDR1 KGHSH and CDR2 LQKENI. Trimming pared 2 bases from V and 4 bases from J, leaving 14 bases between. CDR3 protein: CASSPTTGGGNEKLFF. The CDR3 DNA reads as TGTGCCAGCTCACCAACGACAGGTGGGGGTAATGAAAAACTGTTTTTT.

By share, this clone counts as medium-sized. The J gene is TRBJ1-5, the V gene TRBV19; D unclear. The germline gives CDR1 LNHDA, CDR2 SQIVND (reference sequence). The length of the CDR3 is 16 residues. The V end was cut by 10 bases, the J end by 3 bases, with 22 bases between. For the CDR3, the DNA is TGTGCCACAAACTTAGGCGGGGTACGGTCCAATCAGCCCCAGCATTTT. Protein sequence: CATNLGGVRSNQPQHF.

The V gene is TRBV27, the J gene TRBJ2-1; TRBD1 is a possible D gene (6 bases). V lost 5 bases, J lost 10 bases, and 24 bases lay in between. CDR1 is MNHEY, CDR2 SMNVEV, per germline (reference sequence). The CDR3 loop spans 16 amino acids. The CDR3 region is CASSMSGGYGAREQFF. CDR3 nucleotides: TGTGCCAGCAGTATGAGTGGGGGCTATGGGGCTAGGGAGCAGTTCTTC.

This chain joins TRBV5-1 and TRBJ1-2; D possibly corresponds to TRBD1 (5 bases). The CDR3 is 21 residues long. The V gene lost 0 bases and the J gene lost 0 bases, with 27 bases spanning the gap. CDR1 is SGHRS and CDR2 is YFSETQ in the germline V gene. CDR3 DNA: TGCGCCAGCAGCTTGGCCGGGACCGGGAGTACCATTACCGAGACTAACTATGGCTACACCTTC. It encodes CASSLAGTGSTITETNYGYTF.

CDR3 protein: CASSLGATGMRDEQYF. DNA of the CDR3: TGCGCCAGCAGCTTGGGAGCTACAGGGATGCGCGACGAGCAGTACTTC. The gene calls are TRBV5-1 and TRBJ2-7, with D possibly matching TRBD1 (6 bases). Germline CDR1 reads SGHRS; CDR2 reads YFSETQ. CDR3 length: 16 residues. The V gene lost 0 bases and the J gene lost 5 bases, with 18 bases spanning the gap.

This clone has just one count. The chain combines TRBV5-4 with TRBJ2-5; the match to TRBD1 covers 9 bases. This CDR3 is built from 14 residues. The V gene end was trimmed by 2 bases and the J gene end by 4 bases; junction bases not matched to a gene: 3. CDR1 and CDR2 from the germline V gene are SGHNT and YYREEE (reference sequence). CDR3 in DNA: TGTGCCAGCAGCTTTTTGACAGGGGGAGAGACCCAGTACTTC. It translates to CASSFLTGGETQYF.

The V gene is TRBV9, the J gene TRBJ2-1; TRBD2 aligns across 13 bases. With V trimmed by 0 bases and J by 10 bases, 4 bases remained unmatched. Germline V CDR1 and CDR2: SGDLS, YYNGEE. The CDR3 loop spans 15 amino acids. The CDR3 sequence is CASSVGGLAGVEQFF. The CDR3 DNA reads TGTGCCAGCAGCGTAGGAGGACTAGCGGGAGTGGAGCAGTTCTTC.

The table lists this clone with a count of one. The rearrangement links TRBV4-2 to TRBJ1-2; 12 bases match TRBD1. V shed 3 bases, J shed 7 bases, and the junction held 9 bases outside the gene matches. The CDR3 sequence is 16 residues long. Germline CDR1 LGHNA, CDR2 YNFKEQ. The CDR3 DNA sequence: TGTGCCAGCAGCCAGAGTTCCGGGACAGGGGGCATTGGCTACACCTTC. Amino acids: CASSQSSGTGGIGYTF.